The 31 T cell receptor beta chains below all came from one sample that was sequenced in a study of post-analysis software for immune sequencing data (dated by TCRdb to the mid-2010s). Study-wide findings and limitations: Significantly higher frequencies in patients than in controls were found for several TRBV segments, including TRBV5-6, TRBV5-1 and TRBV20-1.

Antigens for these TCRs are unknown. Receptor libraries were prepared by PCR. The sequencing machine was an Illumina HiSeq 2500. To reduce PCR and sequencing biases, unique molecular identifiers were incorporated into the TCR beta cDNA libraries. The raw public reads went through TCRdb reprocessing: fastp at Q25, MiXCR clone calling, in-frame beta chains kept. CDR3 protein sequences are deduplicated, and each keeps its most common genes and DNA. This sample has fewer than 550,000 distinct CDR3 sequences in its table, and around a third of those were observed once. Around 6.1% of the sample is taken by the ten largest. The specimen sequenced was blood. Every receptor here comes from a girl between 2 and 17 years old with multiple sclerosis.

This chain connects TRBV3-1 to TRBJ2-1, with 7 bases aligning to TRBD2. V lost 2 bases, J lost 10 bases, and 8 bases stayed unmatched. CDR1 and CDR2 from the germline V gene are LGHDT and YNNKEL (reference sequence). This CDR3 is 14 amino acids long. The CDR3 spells CASSQSSGRWEQFF. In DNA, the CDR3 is TGTGCCAGCAGCCAATCTAGCGGTAGGTGGGAGCAGTTCTTC.

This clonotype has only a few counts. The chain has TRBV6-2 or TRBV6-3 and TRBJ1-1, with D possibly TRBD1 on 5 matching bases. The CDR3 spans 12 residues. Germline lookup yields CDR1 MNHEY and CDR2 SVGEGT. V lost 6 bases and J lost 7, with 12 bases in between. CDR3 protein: CASRTGVLEAFF. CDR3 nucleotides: TGTGCCAGCAGGACGGGGGTCCTTGAAGCTTTCTTT.

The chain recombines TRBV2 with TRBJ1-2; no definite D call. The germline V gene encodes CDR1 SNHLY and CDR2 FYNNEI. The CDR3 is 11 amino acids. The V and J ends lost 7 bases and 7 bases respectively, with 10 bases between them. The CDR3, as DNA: TGTGCCAGCAAGCGGGGAGCTGGCTACACCTTC. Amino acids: CASKRGAGYTF.

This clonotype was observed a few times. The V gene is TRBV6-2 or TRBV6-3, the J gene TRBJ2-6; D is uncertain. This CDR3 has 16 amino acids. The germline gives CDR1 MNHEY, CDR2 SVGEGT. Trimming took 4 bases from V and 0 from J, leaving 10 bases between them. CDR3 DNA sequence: TGTGCCAGCAGTTGGTGGGCAGACTCTGGGGCCAACGTCCTGACTTTC. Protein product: CASSWWADSGANVLTF.

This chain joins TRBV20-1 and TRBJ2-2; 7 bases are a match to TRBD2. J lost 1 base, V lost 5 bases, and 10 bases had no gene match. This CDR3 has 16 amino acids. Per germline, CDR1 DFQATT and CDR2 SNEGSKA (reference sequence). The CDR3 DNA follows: TGCAGTGCTGAAACGCGGGAGCACATGAACACCGGGGAGCTGTTTTTT. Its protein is CSAETREHMNTGELFF.

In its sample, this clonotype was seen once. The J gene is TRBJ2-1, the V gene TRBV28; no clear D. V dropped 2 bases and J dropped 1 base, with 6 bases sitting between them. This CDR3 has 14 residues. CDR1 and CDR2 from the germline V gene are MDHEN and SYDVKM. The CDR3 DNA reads TGTGCCAGCAGTTTAGTCCAATCCTACAATGAGCAGTTCTTC. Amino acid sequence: CASSLVQSYNEQFF.

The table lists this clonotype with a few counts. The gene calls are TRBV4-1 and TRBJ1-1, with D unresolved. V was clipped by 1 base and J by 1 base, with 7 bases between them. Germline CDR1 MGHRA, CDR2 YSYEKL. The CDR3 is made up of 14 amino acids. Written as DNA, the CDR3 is TGCGCCAGCAGCCAAGGGGCTGGGAACACTGAAGCTTTCTTT. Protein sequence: CASSQGAGNTEAFF.

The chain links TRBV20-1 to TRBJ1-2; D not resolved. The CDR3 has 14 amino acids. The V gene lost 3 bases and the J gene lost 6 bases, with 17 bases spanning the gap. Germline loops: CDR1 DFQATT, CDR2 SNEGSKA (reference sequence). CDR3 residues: CSASLRSGHDGYTF. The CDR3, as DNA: TGCAGTGCTAGCCTCCGGAGTGGCCACGATGGCTACACCTTC.

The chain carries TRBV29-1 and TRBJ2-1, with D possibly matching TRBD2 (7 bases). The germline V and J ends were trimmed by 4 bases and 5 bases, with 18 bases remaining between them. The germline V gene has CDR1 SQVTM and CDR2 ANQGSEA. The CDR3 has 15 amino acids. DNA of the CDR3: TGCAGCGTTGTTCGGTGGGGGGGCCTTAACAATGAGCAGTTCTTC. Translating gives CSVVRWGGLNNEQFF.

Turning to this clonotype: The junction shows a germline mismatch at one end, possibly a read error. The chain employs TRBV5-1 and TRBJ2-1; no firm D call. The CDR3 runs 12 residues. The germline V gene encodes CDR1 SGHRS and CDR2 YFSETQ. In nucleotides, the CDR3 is TGCACCAGCAGCTTGGAGCTCGATGGGCAGTTCTTC. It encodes CTSSLELDGQFF.

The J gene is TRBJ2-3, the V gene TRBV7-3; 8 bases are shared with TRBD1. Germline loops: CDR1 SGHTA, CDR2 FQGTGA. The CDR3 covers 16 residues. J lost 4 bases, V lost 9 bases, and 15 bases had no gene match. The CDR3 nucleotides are TGTGCCAGTAGGCCAGGGGGCGGACCGAAGGCAGATACGCAGTATTTT. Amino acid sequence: CASRPGGGPKADTQYF.

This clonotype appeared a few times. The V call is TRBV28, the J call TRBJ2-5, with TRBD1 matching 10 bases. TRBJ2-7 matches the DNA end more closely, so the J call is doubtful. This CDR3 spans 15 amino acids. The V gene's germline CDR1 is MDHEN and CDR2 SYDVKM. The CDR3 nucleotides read TGTGCCAGCAGTTTACAGGACAGGGGGATCCACGAGCAGTACTTC. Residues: CASSLQDRGIHEQYF.

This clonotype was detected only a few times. The CDR3 nucleotides read TGTGCCAGCAGCCCCCGTGGTGGGGTTACAGATACGCAGTATTTT. This encodes CASSPRGGVTDTQYF. The genes are TRBV6-5 and TRBJ2-3; no clear D gene. Trimming pared 6 bases from V and 3 bases from J, leaving 16 bases between. This CDR3 has 15 residues. The germline CDR1 and CDR2 sequences are MNHEY and SVGAGI.

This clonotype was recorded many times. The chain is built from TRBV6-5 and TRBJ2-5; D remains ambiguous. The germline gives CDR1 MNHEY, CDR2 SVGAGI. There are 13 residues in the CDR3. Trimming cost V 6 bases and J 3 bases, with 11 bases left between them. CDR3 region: CASSRLEKETQYF. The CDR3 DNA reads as TGTGCCAGCAGCCGACTGGAAAAAGAGACCCAGTACTTC.

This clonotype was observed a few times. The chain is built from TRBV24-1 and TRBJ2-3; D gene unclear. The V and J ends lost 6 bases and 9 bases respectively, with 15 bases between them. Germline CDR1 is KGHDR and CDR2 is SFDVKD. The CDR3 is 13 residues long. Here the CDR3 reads CATSPPGPFTQYF. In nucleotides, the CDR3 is TGTGCCACCAGTCCCCCTGGGCCATTCACGCAGTATTTT.

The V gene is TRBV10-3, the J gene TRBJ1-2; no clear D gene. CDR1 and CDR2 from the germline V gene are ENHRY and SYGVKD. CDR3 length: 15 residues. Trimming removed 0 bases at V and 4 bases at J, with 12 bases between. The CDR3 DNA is TGTGCCATCAGTGAGTCGATTGATACGTTCTATGGCTACACCTTC. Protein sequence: CAISESIDTFYGYTF.

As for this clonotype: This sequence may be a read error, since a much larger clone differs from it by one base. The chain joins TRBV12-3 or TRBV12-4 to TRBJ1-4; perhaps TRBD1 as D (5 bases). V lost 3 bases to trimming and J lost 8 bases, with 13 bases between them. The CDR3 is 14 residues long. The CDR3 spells CASSFRQGLEKLFF. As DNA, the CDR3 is TGTGCCAGCAGTTTTAGGCAGGGCTTGGAAAAACTGTTTTTT.

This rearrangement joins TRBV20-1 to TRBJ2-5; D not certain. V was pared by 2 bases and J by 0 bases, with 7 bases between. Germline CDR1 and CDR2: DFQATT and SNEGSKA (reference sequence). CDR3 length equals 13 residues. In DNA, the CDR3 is TGCAGTGCTAGACAGTTGTACCAAGAGACCCAGTACTTC. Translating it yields CSARQLYQETQYF.

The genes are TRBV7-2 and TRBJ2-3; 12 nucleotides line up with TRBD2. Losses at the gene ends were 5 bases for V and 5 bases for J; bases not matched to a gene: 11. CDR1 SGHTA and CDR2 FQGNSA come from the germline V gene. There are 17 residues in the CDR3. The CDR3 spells CASSPPGLAGGQDTQYF. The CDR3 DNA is TGTGCCAGCAGCCCCCCTGGTCTAGCGGGGGGGCAAGATACGCAGTATTTT.

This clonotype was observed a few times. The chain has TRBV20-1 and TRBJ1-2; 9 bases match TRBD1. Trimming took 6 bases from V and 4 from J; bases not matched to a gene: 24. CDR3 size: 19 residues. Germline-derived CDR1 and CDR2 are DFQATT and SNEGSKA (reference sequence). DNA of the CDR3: TGCAGTGCACCCACAGGGGGCTACTCCACGGGGGGTTCTTTCTATGGCTACACCTTC. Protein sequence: CSAPTGGYSTGGSFYGYTF.

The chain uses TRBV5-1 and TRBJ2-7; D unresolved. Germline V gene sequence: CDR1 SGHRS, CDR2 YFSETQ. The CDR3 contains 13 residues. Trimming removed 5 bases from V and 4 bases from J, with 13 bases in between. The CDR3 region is CASRLEKSYEQYF. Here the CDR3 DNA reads TGCGCCAGCAGATTAGAGAAAAGTTACGAGCAGTACTTC.

The CDR3 region is CASSLSLLRTNYGYTF. The CDR3 DNA is TGTGCCAGCAGTTTGTCGTTGCTACGGACTAACTATGGCTACACCTTC. This sequence joins TRBV12-3 or TRBV12-4 and TRBJ1-2; D gene uncertain. Between the trimmed V and J ends, which lost 3 bases and 0 bases, there was a span of 14 bases. This CDR3 spans 16 amino acids.

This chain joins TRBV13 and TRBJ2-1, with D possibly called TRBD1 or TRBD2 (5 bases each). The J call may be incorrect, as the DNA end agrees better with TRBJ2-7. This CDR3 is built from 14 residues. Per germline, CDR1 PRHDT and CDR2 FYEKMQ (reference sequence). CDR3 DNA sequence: TGTGCCAGCAGCTGGGGCTCGCGAGGGGTCGAGCAGTACTTC. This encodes CASSWGSRGVEQYF.

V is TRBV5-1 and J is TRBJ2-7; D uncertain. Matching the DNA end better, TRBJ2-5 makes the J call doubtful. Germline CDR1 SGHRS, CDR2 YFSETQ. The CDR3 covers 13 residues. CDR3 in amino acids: CASSLSVGETQYF. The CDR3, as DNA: TGCGCCAGCAGCTTGTCGGTGGGAGAGACCCAGTACTTC.

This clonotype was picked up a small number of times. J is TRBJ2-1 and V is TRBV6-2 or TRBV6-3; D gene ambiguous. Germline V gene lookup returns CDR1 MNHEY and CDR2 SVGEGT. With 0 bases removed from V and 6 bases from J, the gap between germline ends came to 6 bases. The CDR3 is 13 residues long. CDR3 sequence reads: CASSYSLLNEQFF. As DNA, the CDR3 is TGTGCCAGCAGTTACTCTCTTCTCAATGAGCAGTTCTTC.

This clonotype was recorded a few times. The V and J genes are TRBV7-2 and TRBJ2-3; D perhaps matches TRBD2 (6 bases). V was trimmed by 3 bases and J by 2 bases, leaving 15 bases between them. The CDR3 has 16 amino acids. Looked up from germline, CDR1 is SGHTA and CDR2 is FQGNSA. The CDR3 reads CASSFEVGGYTDTQYF. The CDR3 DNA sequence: TGTGCCAGCAGCTTTGAAGTTGGGGGGTACACAGATACGCAGTATTTT.

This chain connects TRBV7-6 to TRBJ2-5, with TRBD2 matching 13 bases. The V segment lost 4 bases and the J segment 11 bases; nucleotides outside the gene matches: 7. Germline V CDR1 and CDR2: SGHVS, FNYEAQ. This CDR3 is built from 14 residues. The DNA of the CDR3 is TGTGCCAGCAGCTCTAGGGGACTAGCGGGATTACAGTACTTC. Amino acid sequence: CASSSRGLAGLQYF.

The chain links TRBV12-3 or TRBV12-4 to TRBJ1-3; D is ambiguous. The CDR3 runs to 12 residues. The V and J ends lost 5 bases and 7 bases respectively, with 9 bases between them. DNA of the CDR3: TGTGCCAGCAGTACTACGGGGAACACCATATATTTT. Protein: CASSTTGNTIYF.

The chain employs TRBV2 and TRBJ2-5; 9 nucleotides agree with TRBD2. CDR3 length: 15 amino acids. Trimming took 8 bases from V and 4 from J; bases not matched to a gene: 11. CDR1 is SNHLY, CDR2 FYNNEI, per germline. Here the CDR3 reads CASFAGGPGGETQYF. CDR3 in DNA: TGTGCCAGCTTCGCGGGGGGGCCCGGTGGAGAGACCCAGTACTTC.

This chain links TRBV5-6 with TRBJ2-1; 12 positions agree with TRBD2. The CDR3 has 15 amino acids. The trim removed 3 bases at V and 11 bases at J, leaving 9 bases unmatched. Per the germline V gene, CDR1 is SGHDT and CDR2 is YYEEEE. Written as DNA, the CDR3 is TGTGCCAGCAGCTCGGCTAGCGGGGGGGCGGATAAGCAGTTCTTC. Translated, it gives CASSSASGGADKQFF.

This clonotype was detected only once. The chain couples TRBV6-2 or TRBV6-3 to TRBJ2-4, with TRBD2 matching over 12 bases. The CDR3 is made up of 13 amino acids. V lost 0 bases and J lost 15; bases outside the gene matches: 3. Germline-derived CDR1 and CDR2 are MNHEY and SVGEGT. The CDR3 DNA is TGTGCCAGCAGTTACTCCCTAGCGGGAGGGCGGTACTTC. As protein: CASSYSLAGGRYF.